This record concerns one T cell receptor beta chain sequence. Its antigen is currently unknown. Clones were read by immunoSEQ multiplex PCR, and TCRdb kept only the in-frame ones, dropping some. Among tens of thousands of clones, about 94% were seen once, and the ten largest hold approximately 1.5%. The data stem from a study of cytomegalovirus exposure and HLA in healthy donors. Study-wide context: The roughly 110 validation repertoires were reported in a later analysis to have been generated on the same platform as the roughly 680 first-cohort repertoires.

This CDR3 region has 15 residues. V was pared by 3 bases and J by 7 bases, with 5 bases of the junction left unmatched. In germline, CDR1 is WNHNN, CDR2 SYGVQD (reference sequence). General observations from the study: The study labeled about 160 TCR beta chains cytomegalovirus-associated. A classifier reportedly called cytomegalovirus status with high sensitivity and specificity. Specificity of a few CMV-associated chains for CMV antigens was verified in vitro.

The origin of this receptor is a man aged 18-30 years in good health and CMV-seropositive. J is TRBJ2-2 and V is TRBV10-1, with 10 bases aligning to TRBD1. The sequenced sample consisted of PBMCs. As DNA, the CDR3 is TGCGCCAGCAGTGACCCGGGACAGGGGATCGGGGAGCTGTTTTTT. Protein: CASSDPGQGIGELFF.